The 18 T cell receptor beta chains reported below all come from one sample, sequenced in a study of cytomegalovirus exposure and HLA in healthy donors. Assay: immunoSEQ multiplex PCR; the TCRdb copy retains only in-frame clones and omits some. This table holds about 160,000 clones, approximately 96% found once. Sequenced material: PBMCs. The receptor source for this set is a woman under 30 in good health and CMV-seronegative.

This chain connects TRBV18 to TRBJ2-5; TRBD1 matches 7 bases. The CDR3 loop spans 13 amino acids. V dropped 4 bases and J dropped 3; count of bases not matched to a gene: 2. The V gene's germline CDR1 is KGHSH and CDR2 LQKENI. The CDR3 region is CASSLGTEETQYF. The CDR3 DNA follows: TGTGCCAGCTCACTCGGGACAGAAGAGACCCAGTACTTC.

The chain joins TRBV5-6 to TRBJ2-6, with TRBD1 matching over 10 bases. Germline values: CDR1 SGHDT, CDR2 YYEEEE. Unmatched junction bases numbered 3, after V lost 0 bases and J lost 0 bases. The CDR3 is 18 residues long. CDR3 nucleotides: TGTGCCAGCAGCTTGGAGGGACAGGGGTACTCTGGGGCCAACGTCCTGACTTTC. This codes for CASSLEGQGYSGANVLTF.

The chain uses TRBV19 and TRBJ1-1, with D possibly being TRBD1 (5 bases). Trimming cost V 10 bases and J 1 base, with 13 bases left between them. The CDR3 spans 13 residues. In germline, CDR1 is LNHDA, CDR2 SQIVND (reference sequence). CDR3 in amino acids: CATCDRPNTEAFF. CDR3 DNA sequence: TGTGCCACATGCGACAGACCGAACACTGAAGCTTTCTTT.

This chain links TRBV12-5 with TRBJ1-1; the D is unclear. The V end lost 2 bases, the J end lost 2 bases, and 6 bases lay between the germline ends. From germline, CDR1 is LGHNT and CDR2 FRNRAP. This CDR3 has 13 amino acids. For the CDR3, the DNA is TGTGCTAGTGGTTTGCACAGCAACACTGAAGCTTTCTTT. It yields the protein CASGLHSNTEAFF.

The chain combines TRBV11-2 with TRBJ2-7; the match to TRBD1 covers 8 bases. J gave up 5 bases and V 6 bases, and 6 bases lay outside the gene matches. The CDR3 sequence is 13 residues long. Germline lookup yields CDR1 SGHAT and CDR2 FQNNGV. CDR3 in DNA: TGTGCCAGCAGAATGACAGGGGTGAACGAGCAGTACTTC. Protein sequence: CASRMTGVNEQYF.

The chain recombines TRBV13 with TRBJ2-6; perhaps TRBD1 as D (6 bases). Deletions cut 4 bases from V and 2 bases from J, with 9 bases between. The CDR3 consists of 15 residues. Germline V gene sequence: CDR1 PRHDT, CDR2 FYEKMQ (reference sequence). DNA of the CDR3: TGTGCCAGCAGCTACAGGGCGACTGGGGCCAACGTCCTGACTTTC. It is translated as CASSYRATGANVLTF.

The V call is TRBV7-2, the J call TRBJ1-1, with D perhaps TRBD1 (5 bases). Germline V gene sequence: CDR1 SGHTA, CDR2 FQGNSA. The V gene lost 1 base and the J gene lost 2 bases, with 11 bases spanning the gap. CDR3 size: 15 residues. CDR3 amino acids: CASSLVSTANTEAFF. The DNA for the CDR3 is TGTGCCAGCAGCTTAGTTTCGACAGCAAACACTGAAGCTTTCTTT.

The chain has TRBV2 and TRBJ2-7; D possibly corresponds to TRBD1 (7 bases). The CDR3 runs 15 residues. CDR1 is SNHLY, CDR2 FYNNEI, per germline. V lost 2 bases, J lost 4 bases, and 15 bases lay in between. CDR3 amino acids: CASSELPGGSYEQYF. CDR3 DNA sequence: TGTGCCAGCAGTGAATTGCCAGGGGGGTCGTACGAGCAGTACTTC.

The sample holds one count of this clone. The chain uses TRBV19 and TRBJ1-1; D call uncertain. V was pared by 4 bases and J by 7 bases, with 19 bases between. Germline-derived CDR1 and CDR2 are LNHDA and SQIVND (reference sequence). The CDR3 runs to 15 residues. CDR3 region: CASSKKPGGLDEAFF. The CDR3, as DNA: TGTGCCAGTAGTAAAAAACCAGGTGGACTAGATGAAGCTTTCTTT.

V usage is TRBV7-2 and J usage is TRBJ2-3; 9 bases line up with TRBD2. V shed 5 bases, J shed 2 bases, and the junction held 8 bases outside the gene matches. Germline V gene data show CDR1 as SGHTA and CDR2 as FQGNSA. CDR3 length equals 16 residues. Here the CDR3 DNA reads TGTGCCAGCAGCGGGACGGTAGCGGGGGCCACAGATACGCAGTATTTT. Translating gives CASSGTVAGATDTQYF.

The chain combines TRBV7-2 with TRBJ2-2; 10 positions match TRBD2. CDR3 length: 16 residues. Germline CDR1 is SGHTA and CDR2 is FQGNSA. J lost 6 bases, V lost 1 base, and 5 bases had no gene match. CDR3 region: CASSLEQRGGPGELFF. CDR3 in DNA: TGTGCCAGCAGCTTAGAACAGCGGGGGGGCCCCGGGGAGCTGTTTTTT. Full variable domain (outside the CDR3, taken from reference TRBV7-2 and TRBJ2-2): GAGVSQSPSNKVTEKGKDVELRCDPISGHTALYWYRQSLGQGLEFLIYFQGNSAPDKSGLPSDRFSAERTGGSVSTLTIQRTQQEDSAVYLCASSLEQRGGPGELFFGEGSRLTVL.

The chain links TRBV29-1 to TRBJ1-1, with 10 bases lining up with TRBD1. Germline V gene data show CDR1 as SQVTM and CDR2 as ANQGSEA. Unmatched junction bases numbered 2, after V lost 7 bases and J lost 3 bases. The CDR3 length is 12 residues. Here the CDR3 reads CSGQGADTEAFF. CDR3 coding DNA: TGCAGCGGACAGGGGGCGGACACTGAAGCTTTCTTT.

The chain has TRBV6-5 and TRBJ1-1; no clear D. The CDR3 extends over 15 amino acids. The V end lost 4 bases, the J end lost 3 bases, and 15 bases lay between the germline ends. The germline V gene has CDR1 MNHEY and CDR2 SVGAGI. DNA for the CDR3: TGTGCCAGCAGTTCTAGGACTTTTGGGGACACTGAAGCTTTCTTT. Translating gives CASSSRTFGDTEAFF.

V gene TRBV25-1 combines with J gene TRBJ1-1; D is undetermined. The CDR3 covers 11 residues. V was shortened by 9 bases and J by 1 base, with 6 bases between the two germline ends. CDR1 MGHDK and CDR2 SYGVNS come from the germline V gene. The DNA for the CDR3 is TGTGCCAGTTTACAGAACACTGAAGCTTTCTTT. Translating gives CASLQNTEAFF.

Of note for this clone: The junction does not match germline at one end; this may be a read error. The CDR3 region has the DNA TGTGCCAGCTCTCCACCGTCACAGAGCACAGATACGCAGTATTTT. Encoded protein: CASSPPSQSTDTQYF. The chain combines TRBV18 with TRBJ2-3; D gene unclear. Per germline, CDR1 KGHSH and CDR2 LQKENI. This CDR3 is built from 15 residues.

The V call is TRBV2, the J call TRBJ1-6; D not certain. Trimming took off 6 bases at V and 0 bases at J, with 6 bases between the two ends. Germline assignment: CDR1 SNHLY and CDR2 FYNNEI. The CDR3 totals 14 residues. The CDR3: CASRPNSYNSPLHF. For the CDR3, the DNA is TGTGCCAGCAGGCCTAACTCCTATAATTCACCCCTCCACTTT.

J is TRBJ2-7 and V is TRBV19; 14 bases are shared with TRBD2. Germline V lookup: CDR1 LNHDA, CDR2 SQIVND (reference sequence). The CDR3 loop spans 16 amino acids. Trimming took 4 bases from V and 2 from J; bases not matched to a gene: 4. In DNA form, the CDR3 reads TGTGCCAGTAGTAAGGGACTAGCGGGGGCAACCTACGAGCAGTACTTC. Protein sequence: CASSKGLAGATYEQYF.

As for this clone: Distinct nucleotide sequences in the sample also encode this CDR3. In DNA, the CDR3 is TGTGCCAGCAGGCTAGCGGGTGGAGAGACCCAGTACTTC. This encodes CASRLAGGETQYF. This sequence joins TRBV6-5 and TRBJ2-5; 8 bases match TRBD2. V shed 6 bases and J 4 bases; nucleotides not matched to a gene: 4. This CDR3 spans 13 amino acids. Germline CDR1 and CDR2: MNHEY and SVGAGI.